Listed below are T cell receptor beta chains from one sample, sequenced in a study of human T cells and chemical hapten exposure. TCRdb fed the RACE reads into MiXCR, producing one record per CDR3 protein. The table has more than 100,000 distinct CDR3 sequences, approximately 15% seen once; the top ten hold 0.8% to 1%. The sequencing here drew on whole blood, taken in connection with sensitization to the hapten diphenylcyclopropenone (DPC). These receptors were taken from a man aged 18 to 29 with alopecia areata. Some clones in this sample may be carry-over from other donors' samples. Both conserved end residues are part of each CDR3. A D gene is named only where the DNA matches it firmly. Clone size is not always given. Where it is, it says once, few, many or a class for expanded clones.

j_gene,d_gene,v_gene,abundance,CDR3aa,CDR3nt
TRBJ1-6,TRBD1,TRBV11-2,NA,CASSEDRSSPLHF,TGTGCCAGCAGCGAGGACAGGTCTTCACCCCTCCACTTT
TRBJ1-2,TRBD1,TRBV27,NA,CASSPGTGEAYGYTF,TGTGCCAGCAGTCCCGGGACAGGAGAGGCCTATGGCTACACCTTC
TRBJ2-3,NA,TRBV7-9,many,CASSFGPTQYF,TGTGCCAGCAGCTTCGGACCCACGCAGTATTTT
TRBJ1-4,NA,TRBV20-1,NA,CSARDEGLVNEKLFF,TGCAGTGCTAGAGATGAGGGACTGGTAAATGAAAAACTGTTTTTT
TRBJ1-1,NA,TRBV6-5,NA,CASSYGRATEAFF,TGTGCCAGCAGTTACGGGCGGGCAACTGAAGCTTTCTTT
TRBJ2-3,NA,TRBV27,few,CASSSTNSDTQYF,TGTGCCAGCAGTTCCACCAACTCCGATACGCAGTATTTT
TRBJ2-2,NA,TRBV3-1,NA,CASSPTLRDTGELFF,TGTGCCAGCAGCCCCACCCTCAGGGACACCGGGGAGCTGTTTTTT
TRBJ2-3,TRBD1,TRBV5-1,few,CASSSQTGVTDTQYF,TGCGCCAGCAGCTCGCAGACAGGGGTGACAGATACGCAGTATTTT
TRBJ2-1,NA,TRBV11-2,many,CASSLSPDRIYNEQFF,TGTGCCAGCAGCTTATCGCCGGACAGAATCTACAATGAGCAGTTCTTC
TRBJ2-5,NA,TRBV9,few,CASSVSTAQETQYF,TGTGCCAGCAGCGTTTCGACGGCCCAAGAGACCCAGTACTTC
TRBJ1-6,TRBD1,TRBV28,NA,CASRWTGSPLHF,TGTGCCAGCAGGTGGACAGGTTCACCCCTCCACTTT
TRBJ2-1,TRBD1,TRBV3-1,many,CASSQARGLLFF,TGTGCCAGCAGCCAAGCCAGGGGGCTCTTGTTCTTC
TRBJ1-1,NA,TRBV7-2,NA,CASSYQTGNTEAFF,TGTGCCAGCAGCTACCAGACAGGAAACACTGAAGCTTTCTTT
TRBJ2-3,TRBD2,TRBV28,few,CASSSTSVSTDTQYF,TGTGCCAGCAGTTCGACTAGCGTGAGCACAGATACGCAGTATTTT
TRBJ1-6,NA,TRBV20-1,few,CSAGRDTNSPLHF,TGCAGTGCTGGGCGGGACACTAATTCACCCCTCCACTTT